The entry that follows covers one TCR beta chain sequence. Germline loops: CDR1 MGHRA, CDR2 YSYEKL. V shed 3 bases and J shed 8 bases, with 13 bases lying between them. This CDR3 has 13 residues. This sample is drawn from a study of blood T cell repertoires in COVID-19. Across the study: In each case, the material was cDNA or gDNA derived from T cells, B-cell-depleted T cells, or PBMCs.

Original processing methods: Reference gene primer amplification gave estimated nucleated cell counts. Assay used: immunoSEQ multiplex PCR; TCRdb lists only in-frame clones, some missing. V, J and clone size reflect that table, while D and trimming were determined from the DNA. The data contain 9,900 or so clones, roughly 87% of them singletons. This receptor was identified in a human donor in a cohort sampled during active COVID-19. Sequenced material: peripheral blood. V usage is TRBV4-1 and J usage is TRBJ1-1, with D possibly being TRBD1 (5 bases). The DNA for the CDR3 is TGCGCCAGCAGCCACTCGGACACGGCCGAAGCTTTCTTT. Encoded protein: CASSHSDTAEAFF.